A selection of T cell receptor beta chains follows, all from one sample in a study of T cells after posttransplantation cyclophosphamide. Assay: immunoSEQ multiplex PCR; the TCRdb copy retains only in-frame clones and omits some. In total the sample includes 6,500 to 9,000 clones, none of them seen once. The starting material was PBMCs, obtained after an allogeneic stem cell transplant with post-transplant cyclophosphamide. The receptors here all came from a male patient between 25 and 39 years old who received an allogeneic stem cell transplant from an unrelated donor, was CMV-positive, and had acute and chronic GVHD. Part of the T cell pool may stem from the graft donor. CDR3s include the opening cysteine and the closing phenylalanine or tryptophan. Each record gives: D gene, V gene, J gene, clone size, CDR3 DNA, CDR3 protein. The D gene is left open where the match is weak. Clone sizes are given selectively: once, few, many, or a class where the clone is expanded.

D: TRBD1; V: TRBV19; J: TRBJ1-1; size: medium-sized; DNA: TGTGCCAGTAGCCCCGGACAGGGCTTGAATTGGAACACTGAAGCTTTCTTT; CDR3: CASSPGQGLNWNTEAFF
D: .; V: TRBV18; J: TRBJ1-1; size: many; DNA: TGTGCCAGCTCACCGGAACAGATGAACACTGAAGCTTTCTTT; CDR3: CASSPEQMNTEAFF
D: TRBD1; V: TRBV6-1; J: TRBJ1-6; size: .; DNA: TGTGCCAGCATGAATGACAGGGATTATAATTCACCCCTCCACTTT; CDR3: CASMNDRDYNSPLHF
D: TRBD1; V: TRBV29-1; J: TRBJ1-3; size: many; DNA: TGCAGCGTACAGGGGAACATTGGAAACACCATATATTTT; CDR3: CSVQGNIGNTIYF
D: .; V: TRBV11-3; J: TRBJ2-6; size: many; DNA: TGTGCCAGCAGCTTATCTAGCCTGGGTGGGGCCAACGTCCTGACTTTC; CDR3: CASSLSSLGGANVLTF
D: TRBD2; V: TRBV7-2; J: TRBJ2-3; size: many; DNA: TGTGCCAGCAGCTTAGGCCTAGCGGGGGGCACAGATACGCAGTATTTT; CDR3: CASSLGLAGGTDTQYF
D: TRBD2; V: TRBV24-1; J: TRBJ2-5; size: many; DNA: TGTGCCACCAGCTTAGGACTAGCGGGAGGAGAGACCCAGTACTTC; CDR3: CATSLGLAGGETQYF
D: TRBD1; V: TRBV5-1; J: TRBJ2-5; size: many; DNA: TGCGCCAGCAGCGTGGGACAGGGAGAAGAGACCCAGTACTTC; CDR3: CASSVGQGEETQYF
D: TRBD2; V: TRBV7-2; J: TRBJ2-7; size: medium-sized; DNA: TGTGCCAGCAGCCGACTAGCGGGAGTAACCTACGAGCAGTACTTC; CDR3: CASSRLAGVTYEQYF
D: .; V: TRBV12-3/TRBV12-4; J: TRBJ2-2; size: many; DNA: TGTGCCAGCACCCTCTGGGCAAGGCACACCGGGGAGCTGTTTTTT; CDR3: CASTLWARHTGELFF
D: .; V: TRBV18; J: TRBJ2-3; size: many; DNA: TGTGCCAGCTCACCAGGCAGGGGTACGCGCACAGATACGCAGTATTTT; CDR3: CASSPGRGTRTDTQYF
D: TRBD2; V: TRBV20-1; J: TRBJ2-1; size: many; DNA: TGCAGTGCCCGGGGACTAGCGGGACGGTTCTTC; CDR3: CSARGLAGRFF
D: TRBD1; V: TRBV29-1; J: TRBJ1-5; size: many; DNA: TGCAGCGTGGGACAGGCCAATCAGCCCCAGCATTTT; CDR3: CSVGQANQPQHF
D: TRBD1; V: TRBV12-5; J: TRBJ1-6; size: many; DNA: TGTGCTAGTGGTTTCTCCACCCCCTCCCGGGACAGCATACCAAATTGGGACAATTCACCCCTCCACTTT; CDR3: CASGFSTPSRDSIPNWDNSPLHF
D: TRBD1; V: TRBV5-6; J: TRBJ2-5; size: many; DNA: TGTGCCAGCAGCTCGACAGGGGCGGCAGAGACCCAGTACTTC; CDR3: CASSSTGAAETQYF
D: .; V: TRBV19; J: TRBJ2-2; size: many; DNA: TGTGCCACCCCAACTACCCAGGGGCAGAACACCGGGGAGCTGTTTTTT; CDR3: CATPTTQGQNTGELFF
D: .; V: TRBV12-3/TRBV12-4; J: TRBJ1-1; size: many; DNA: TGTGCCAGCAGCCTGGACTCAGGCGCTGAAGCTTTCTTT; CDR3: CASSLDSGAEAFF
D: .; V: TRBV10-2; J: TRBJ2-5; size: few; DNA: TGCGCCAGCAGCGAGAGCCTGGAGACCCAGTACTTC; CDR3: CASSESLETQYF
D: .; V: TRBV29-1; J: TRBJ1-5; size: .; DNA: TGCAGCGTTCCAGGGGCCGCAAATCAGCCCCAGCATTTT; CDR3: CSVPGAANQPQHF
D: .; V: TRBV7-9; J: TRBJ2-5; size: medium-sized; DNA: TGTGCCAGCAGCTCCAGGGGCCCAGAGACCCAGTACTTC; CDR3: CASSSRGPETQYF
D: .; V: TRBV6-5; J: TRBJ2-3; size: many; DNA: TGTGCCAGCAGTTACTCCTCAGCAGGGTTCACAGATACGCAGTATTTT; CDR3: CASSYSSAGFTDTQYF
D: .; V: TRBV19; J: TRBJ1-5; size: many; DNA: TGTGCCAGTAGTATTAGACAGGAAAATCAGCCCCAGCATTTT; CDR3: CASSIRQENQPQHF
D: .; V: TRBV6-2/TRBV6-3; J: TRBJ2-1; size: medium-sized; DNA: TGTGCCAGCCCCGGGGGAGGTGAGCAGTTCTTC; CDR3: CASPGGGEQFF
D: TRBD2; V: TRBV4-3; J: TRBJ2-3; size: many; DNA: TGCGCCAGCAGCCAAACGCGGGAGACCCCCCGTCGATATTTT; CDR3: CASSQTRETPRRYF
D: .; V: TRBV29-1; J: TRBJ2-5; size: few; DNA: TGCAGCGTTGAAAGGTTGGACGGGGTCGTGGGCCAAGAGACCCAGTACTTC; CDR3: CSVERLDGVVGQETQYF
D: TRBD2; V: TRBV6-2/TRBV6-3; J: TRBJ2-3; size: many; DNA: TGTGCCAGCAGGACGCGACTAGCGGGGGGTTACACAGATACGCAGTATTTT; CDR3: CASRTRLAGGYTDTQYF
D: TRBD2; V: TRBV2; J: TRBJ2-5; size: many; DNA: TGTGCCAGCAGTGACTCGCGGGGGGGTTATGCAGAGACCCAGTACTTC; CDR3: CASSDSRGGYAETQYF
D: .; V: TRBV7-9; J: TRBJ2-3; size: many; DNA: TGTGCCAGCGCGAGGGCCGGGGTAGGAGGGACAGATACGCAGTATTTT; CDR3: CASARAGVGGTDTQYF
D: .; V: TRBV5-1; J: TRBJ1-3; size: many; DNA: TGCGCCAGCAGCCAAGTTACAGGGAATTCTGGAAACACCATATATTTT; CDR3: CASSQVTGNSGNTIYF
D: .; V: TRBV5-4; J: TRBJ1-2; size: many; DNA: TGTGCCAGCAGCTTGCCTGGACAGCAGTATGGCTACACCTTC; CDR3: CASSLPGQQYGYTF
D: .; V: TRBV5-6; J: TRBJ1-1; size: many; DNA: TGTGCCAGCAGCTTGAAGCGGGAGGTGTTCACTGAAGCTTTCTTT; CDR3: CASSLKREVFTEAFF
D: .; V: TRBV6-5; J: TRBJ2-5; size: many; DNA: TGTGCCAGCAGTTACTCGGGGGGTGGGGAGACCCAGTACTTC; CDR3: CASSYSGGGETQYF
D: TRBD1; V: TRBV5-8; J: TRBJ2-3; size: many; DNA: TGTGCCAGCAGCCACCCCGGGGCGGGACAGGGCAAAGATACGCAGTATTTT; CDR3: CASSHPGAGQGKDTQYF
D: TRBD1; V: TRBV7-2; J: TRBJ2-2; size: many; DNA: TGTGCCAGCAGTCCCTCCCTCGGGACAGACATCGGGGAGCTGTTTTTT; CDR3: CASSPSLGTDIGELFF
D: TRBD1; V: TRBV28; J: TRBJ1-1; size: many; DNA: TGTGCCAGTACCCGACAGGGGGGACTGAACACTGAAGCTTTCTTT; CDR3: CASTRQGGLNTEAFF
D: TRBD2; V: TRBV24-1; J: TRBJ2-7; size: many; DNA: TGTGCCACCAGTGGCGGCAGCGGGAGGGCCGTAGAGCAGTACTTC; CDR3: CATSGGSGRAVEQYF
D: .; V: TRBV11-3; J: TRBJ1-2; size: many; DNA: TGTGCCAGCAGCTTAGAGGGTAGGGGAGGCTCCTATGGCTACACCTTC; CDR3: CASSLEGRGGSYGYTF
D: .; V: TRBV24-1; J: TRBJ1-6; size: many; DNA: TGTGCCACCAGTGATCCAGGGAAGAGCTCCTATAATTCACCCCTCCACTTT; CDR3: CATSDPGKSSYNSPLHF
D: .; V: TRBV19; J: TRBJ1-1; size: many; DNA: TGTGCCAGTAGCGCAGGCGCTCAGGGCAAAGCTTTCTTT; CDR3: CASSAGAQGKAFF
D: .; V: TRBV4-3; J: TRBJ1-1; size: many; DNA: TGCGCCAGCAGTCAGACAGGGAACACTGAAGCTTTCTTT; CDR3: CASSQTGNTEAFF
D: TRBD2; V: TRBV7-2; J: TRBJ2-4; size: many; DNA: TGTGCCAGCAGCTTAGGAGGGCTACTAGCGGAGACCAACATTCAGTACTTC; CDR3: CASSLGGLLAETNIQYF
D: .; V: TRBV25-1; J: TRBJ1-1; size: many; DNA: TGTGCCAGCAGTCCACTAGGGGGGAACACTGAAGCTTTCTTT; CDR3: CASSPLGGNTEAFF
D: .; V: TRBV29-1; J: TRBJ1-1; size: many; DNA: TGCAGCGCACTTTTACCGAACACTGAAGCTTTCTTT; CDR3: CSALLPNTEAFF
D: TRBD2; V: TRBV7-9; J: TRBJ2-3; size: many; DNA: TGTGCCAGCAGCTTGAGTCTCGGGGGGGGAAGCACAGATACGCAGTATTTT; CDR3: CASSLSLGGGSTDTQYF
D: TRBD2; V: TRBV4-1; J: TRBJ2-5; size: many; DNA: TGCGCCAGCAGCCAAGTGGCTCTGCGGGGGGGGACTTTAGAGACCCAGTACTTC; CDR3: CASSQVALRGGTLETQYF
D: .; V: TRBV27; J: TRBJ1-4; size: many; DNA: TGTGCCAGCAGTGACCCCGGGCGGGATGAAAAACTGTTTTTT; CDR3: CASSDPGRDEKLFF